This TCR beta chain was observed in a study of T-cell memory formation after mild COVID-19. In this sample, this clonotype turned up a few times. Antigen specificity is unknown. 5'RACE with constant-segment primers yielded barcoded, UMI-tagged TCR alpha and TCR beta cDNA libraries. Using its own MiXCR run on the 5' RACE reads, TCRdb lists one record per CDR3 protein. This table holds 250,000 to 300,000 distinct CDR3 sequences, less than 20% found once. Study-level results: Second-wave clones peaking on day 37 lacked confirmed SARS-CoV-2 specificity. Day 15 to 85 contractors were CD4/CD8 balanced; later expanders leaned CD4+.

This TCR was recovered from a man younger than 35 who had mild COVID-19 (a few samples of this study predate the infection). Cell type and time point are not known. What was sequenced was PBMCs or a T cell subset sorted from them (not recorded which).

Written as DNA, the CDR3 is TGCAGCGTTGAAAAGGGGAACACTGAAGCTTTCTTT. It encodes CSVEKGNTEAFF. The chain joins TRBV29-1 to TRBJ1-1; no definite D call. The length of the CDR3 is 12 residues. The germline gives CDR1 SQVTM, CDR2 ANQGSEA. The V gene lost 2 bases and the J gene lost 1 base, with 5 bases spanning the gap.